Shown below are 10 T cell receptor beta chains from a single sample sequenced in a study of Tregs in tolerant kidney transplant recipients. Sequencing was performed with immunoSEQ multiplex PCR; in TCRdb, only in-frame clones are kept and a portion is missing. The repertoire holds roughly 14,000 clones, with 85% to 95% as singletons. The sequenced material came from CD8+ T cells from blood. The source is a human donor in good health.

The V gene is TRBV27, the J gene TRBJ1-1, with 8 bases matching TRBD1. The CDR3 is 15 amino acids. Germline assignment: CDR1 MNHEY and CDR2 SMNVEV (reference sequence). The V gene end was trimmed by 7 bases and the J gene end by 6 bases; junction bases not matched to a gene: 13. The chain's CDR3 is CASKHLQGGGSEAFF. In DNA, the CDR3 is TGTGCCAGCAAACACCTACAGGGGGGAGGGTCTGAAGCTTTCTTT.

The J gene is TRBJ1-2, the V gene TRBV6-5, with D unresolved. The germline V gene encodes CDR1 MNHEY and CDR2 SVGAGI. This CDR3 is built from 12 residues. With 1 base removed from V and 8 bases from J, the gap between germline ends came to 8 bases. CDR3 coding DNA: TGTGCCAGCAGTTACTACGGGTCCGGCTACACCTTC. Protein product: CASSYYGSGYTF.

This clone was seen once. The chain has TRBV6-1 and TRBJ2-7; D perhaps matches TRBD2 (7 bases). V lost 5 bases and J lost 7, with 18 bases in between. The CDR3 sequence is 14 residues long. Germline V lookup: CDR1 MNHNS, CDR2 SASEGT. In DNA form, the CDR3 reads TGTGCCAGCAGTACTAGGGGGGGGCTAGGGGAGCAGTACTTC. Encoded protein: CASSTRGGLGEQYF.

The CDR3 DNA follows: TGTGCCAGCAGTTTCGATTGGGGGAATCCCCTCCACTTT. It is translated as CASSFDWGNPLHF. The V gene is TRBV27, the J gene TRBJ1-6; a possible D gene is TRBD1 (5 bases). V lost 3 bases and J 13 bases, leaving 13 bases between the germline ends. There are 13 residues in the CDR3. CDR1 and CDR2 (germline): MNHEY, SMNVEV (reference sequence).

The chain links TRBV7-9 to TRBJ1-4; D gene unclear. The germline gives CDR1 SEHNR, CDR2 FQNEAQ (reference sequence). Trimming pared 2 bases from V and 0 bases from J, leaving 13 bases between. CDR3 length equals 17 residues. In DNA form, the CDR3 reads TGTGCCAGCAGCTTACCCTTGGCACGTTCAACTAATGAAAAACTGTTTTTT. Encoded protein: CASSLPLARSTNEKLFF.

The genes are TRBV4-1 and TRBJ2-7; TRBD1 or TRBD2 may be the D gene (5 bases each). Trimming cost V 4 bases and J 0 bases, with 19 bases left between them. The CDR3 totals 17 residues. Germline V gene sequence: CDR1 MGHRA, CDR2 YSYEKL. CDR3 DNA: TGCGCCAGCAGCCCTTTAACTTGGGGGTACCTCTCCTACGAGCAGTACTTC. It translates to CASSPLTWGYLSYEQYF.

V is TRBV27 and J is TRBJ2-1, with 9 bases identical to TRBD2. The CDR3 contains 13 residues. Germline V gene lookup returns CDR1 MNHEY and CDR2 SMNVEV (reference sequence). V lost 5 bases to trimming and J lost 9 bases; unmatched junction nucleotides: 5. The CDR3 loop is CASSLGTSSEQFF. The CDR3 DNA sequence: TGTGCCAGCAGTCTGGGGACTAGCTCTGAGCAGTTCTTC.

The chain recombines TRBV4-1 with TRBJ2-7; D is uncertain. V was shortened by 0 bases and J by 7 bases, with 10 bases between the two germline ends. The CDR3 extends over 13 amino acids. Germline CDR1 MGHRA, CDR2 YSYEKL. The chain's CDR3 is CASSQEIIREQYF. The CDR3 coding sequence is TGCGCCAGCAGCCAAGAGATCATCAGGGAGCAGTACTTC.

The J gene is TRBJ2-1, the V gene TRBV10-3, with 15 positions matching TRBD2. Germline V gene data show CDR1 as ENHRY and CDR2 as SYGVKD. The CDR3 runs to 14 residues. The junction had 6 bases not matched to a gene; V was cut back by 11 bases and J by 7 bases. DNA for the CDR3: TGTGCCGTGGGACTAGCGGGAGGAGGGAATGAGCAGTTCTTC. Its translation is CAVGLAGGGNEQFF.

This sequence joins TRBV6-5 and TRBJ2-7; TRBD1 matches 7 bases. V shed 5 bases, J shed 6 bases, and the junction held 1 base outside the gene matches. From germline, CDR1 is MNHEY and CDR2 SVGAGI. The CDR3 sequence is 11 residues long. CDR3 amino acids: CASSPGGEQYF. CDR3 DNA sequence: TGTGCCAGCAGTCCAGGGGGCGAGCAGTACTTC.